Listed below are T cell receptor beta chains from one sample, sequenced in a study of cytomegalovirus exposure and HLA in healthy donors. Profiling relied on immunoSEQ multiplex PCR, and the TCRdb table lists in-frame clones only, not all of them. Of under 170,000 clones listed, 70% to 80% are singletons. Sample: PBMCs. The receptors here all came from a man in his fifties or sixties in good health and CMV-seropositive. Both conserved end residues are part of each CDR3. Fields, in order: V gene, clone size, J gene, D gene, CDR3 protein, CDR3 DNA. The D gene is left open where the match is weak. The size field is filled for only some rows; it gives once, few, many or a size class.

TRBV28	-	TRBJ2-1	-	CASSLISGRRSEQFF	TGTGCCAGCAGTTTAATTTCCGGGAGACGTAGCGAGCAGTTCTTC
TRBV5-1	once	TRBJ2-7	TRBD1	CASRRGQAYEQYF	TGCGCCAGCAGAAGGGGACAGGCCTACGAGCAGTACTTC
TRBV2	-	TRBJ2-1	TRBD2	CASRREGSFNEQFF	TGTGCCAGTAGACGGGAGGGATCATTCAATGAGCAGTTCTTC
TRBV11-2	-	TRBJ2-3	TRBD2	CASSRLAGEGTDTQYF	TGTGCCAGCAGCCGACTAGCGGGAGAGGGCACAGATACGCAGTATTTT
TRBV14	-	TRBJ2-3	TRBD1	CASSQETGGRFTDTQYF	TGTGCCAGCAGCCAAGAAACAGGGGGTAGATTCACAGATACGCAGTATTTT
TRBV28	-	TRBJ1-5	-	CASNDRSNQPQHF	TGTGCCAGCAACGACAGAAGCAATCAGCCCCAGCATTTT
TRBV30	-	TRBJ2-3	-	CAWTGPLITDTQYF	TGTGCCTGGACGGGTCCTCTAATCACAGATACGCAGTATTTT
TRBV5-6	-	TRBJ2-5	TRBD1	CASSLQGATQYF	TGTGCCAGCAGCTTGCAGGGGGCGACCCAGTACTTC
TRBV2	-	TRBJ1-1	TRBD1	CASNLQGARRVAFF	TGTGCCAGCAATCTACAGGGGGCTCGTAGAGTAGCTTTCTTT
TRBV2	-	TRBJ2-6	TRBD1	CASSTPTRGQGSSGANVLTF	TGTGCCAGCAGCACGCCGACGAGAGGACAGGGGAGCTCTGGGGCCAACGTCCTGACTTTC
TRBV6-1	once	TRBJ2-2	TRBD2	CASSEGLADTGELFF	TGTGCCAGCAGTGAGGGACTAGCGGACACCGGGGAGCTGTTTTTT
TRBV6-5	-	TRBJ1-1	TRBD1	CASNKRQGLTEAFF	TGTGCCAGCAATAAACGACAGGGCCTCACTGAAGCTTTCTTT
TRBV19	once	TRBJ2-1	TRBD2	CASSIPAGGGSYNEQFF	TGTGCCAGTAGTATCCCAGCGGGAGGTGGGTCCTACAATGAGCAGTTCTTC
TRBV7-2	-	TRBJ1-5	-	CASSPSINQPQHF	TGTGCCAGCAGCCCCAGTATCAATCAGCCCCAGCATTTT
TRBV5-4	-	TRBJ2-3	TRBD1	CASSLGQGPSTDTQYF	TGTGCCAGCAGTCTTGGACAGGGCCCTAGCACAGATACGCAGTATTTT
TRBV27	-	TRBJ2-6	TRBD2	CASRPREVKWLQSGANVLTF	TGTGCCAGCAGGCCTCGGGAGGTTAAGTGGCTACAGTCTGGGGCCAACGTCCTGACTTTC
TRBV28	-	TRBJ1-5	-	CASKGNLWQPQHF	TGTGCCAGCAAGGGGAATTTATGGCAGCCCCAGCATTTT
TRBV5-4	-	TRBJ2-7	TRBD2	CASSPRTSGMVGEQYF	TGTGCCAGCAGCCCCCGGACTAGCGGGATGGTCGGCGAGCAGTACTTC
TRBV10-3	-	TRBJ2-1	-	CAIRGLSSYNEQFF	TGTGCCATCAGGGGACTCTCCTCCTACAATGAGCAGTTCTTC
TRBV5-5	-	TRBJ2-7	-	CASSLAGGRPFYEQYF	TGTGCCAGCAGCTTGGCAGGTGGGAGGCCTTTCTACGAGCAGTACTTC
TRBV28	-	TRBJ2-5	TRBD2	CASAGGSPMIETQYF	TGTGCCAGCGCCGGCGGGAGTCCCATGATAGAGACCCAGTACTTC
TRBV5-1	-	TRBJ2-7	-	CASSLGFGQTYEQYF	TGCGCCAGCAGCTTGGGATTTGGACAGACCTACGAGCAGTACTTC
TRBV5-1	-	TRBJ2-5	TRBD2	CASSRGGLGETQYF	TGCGCCAGCAGCCGGGGGGGCCTCGGAGAGACCCAGTACTTC